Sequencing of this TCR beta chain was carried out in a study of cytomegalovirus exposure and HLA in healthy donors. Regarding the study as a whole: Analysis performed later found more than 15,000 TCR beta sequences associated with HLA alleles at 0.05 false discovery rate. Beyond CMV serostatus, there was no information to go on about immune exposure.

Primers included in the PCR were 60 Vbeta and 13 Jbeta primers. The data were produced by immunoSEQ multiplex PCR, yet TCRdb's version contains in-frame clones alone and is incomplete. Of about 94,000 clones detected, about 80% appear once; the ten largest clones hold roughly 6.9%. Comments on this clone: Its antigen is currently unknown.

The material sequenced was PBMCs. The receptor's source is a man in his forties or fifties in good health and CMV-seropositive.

CDR3: CATSRDIAAGEQETQYF. The CDR3 DNA reads TGTGCCACCAGCAGAGATATCGCAGCGGGAGAGCAAGAGACCCAGTACTTC. This chain links TRBV15 with TRBJ2-5; 8 bases fit TRBD2. CDR3 length: 17 residues. CDR1 is LNHNV and CDR2 is YYDKDF in the germline V gene (reference sequence). With 0 bases clipped from V and 2 bases from J, the junction kept 8 bases outside the gene matches.